A selection of T cell receptor beta chains follows, all from one sample in a study of blood T cell repertoires in COVID-19. TCRdb's copy holds only in-frame clones and misses some; the assay was immunoSEQ multiplex PCR. The sample carries roughly 190,000 clones, 80% to 90% recorded once. The sequenced material came from peripheral blood. Receptors originate from a woman aged 70-85 years with active or convalescent COVID-19. Each CDR3 is given with its conserved first and last residue. D genes are given only for firm matches. A row's size may be missing; if present it is once, few, many or a size class.

V gene: TRBV18; J gene: TRBJ2-3; clone size: once; D gene: -; CDR3 protein: CASSPRPGGPGDTQYF; CDR3 DNA: TGTGCCAGCTCACCTCGGCCGGGGGGCCCGGGAGATACGCAGTATTTT
V gene: TRBV11-3; J gene: TRBJ2-1; clone size: -; D gene: -; CDR3 protein: CASSLDFSGAGYNEQFF; CDR3 DNA: TGTGCCAGCAGCTTAGATTTTTCAGGGGCAGGGTACAATGAGCAGTTCTTC
V gene: TRBV18; J gene: TRBJ2-7; clone size: -; D gene: TRBD2; CDR3 protein: CASSPNGRNYEQYF; CDR3 DNA: TGTGCCAGCTCACCAAACGGGAGGAACTACGAGCAGTACTTC
V gene: TRBV24-1; J gene: TRBJ2-1; clone size: -; D gene: TRBD2; CDR3 protein: CATSDLAGIAGVNEQFF; CDR3 DNA: TGTGCCACCAGTGACCTCGCCGGGATAGCGGGAGTAAATGAGCAGTTCTTC
V gene: TRBV15; J gene: TRBJ1-5; clone size: once; D gene: -; CDR3 protein: CATSRRTGDNQPQHF; CDR3 DNA: TGTGCCACCAGCAGGCGGACGGGGGACAATCAGCCCCAGCATTTT
V gene: TRBV10-2; J gene: TRBJ1-1; clone size: -; D gene: TRBD1; CDR3 protein: CASKGQPNTEAFF; CDR3 DNA: TGCGCCAGCAAGGGACAGCCGAACACTGAAGCTTTCTTT
V gene: TRBV6-6; J gene: TRBJ1-6; clone size: -; D gene: TRBD1; CDR3 protein: CASSYGDRENSPLHF; CDR3 DNA: TGTGCCAGCAGTTACGGCGACAGGGAGAATTCACCCCTCCACTTT
V gene: TRBV2; J gene: TRBJ2-7; clone size: -; D gene: TRBD2; CDR3 protein: CASSQGAGGPYEQYF; CDR3 DNA: TGTGCCAGCAGCCAAGGGGCGGGAGGGCCCTACGAGCAGTACTTC
V gene: TRBV28; J gene: TRBJ2-7; clone size: -; D gene: -; CDR3 protein: CASSPGLGYEQYF; CDR3 DNA: TGTGCCAGCAGTCCGGGTCTAGGCTACGAGCAGTACTTC
V gene: TRBV28; J gene: TRBJ1-3; clone size: -; D gene: -; CDR3 protein: CASSLWSPGIGNTIYF; CDR3 DNA: TGTGCCAGCAGTTTATGGTCTCCAGGGATTGGAAACACCATATATTTT
V gene: TRBV6-2/TRBV6-3; J gene: TRBJ2-1; clone size: -; D gene: -; CDR3 protein: CASSTAGVYNEQFF; CDR3 DNA: TGTGCCAGCAGTACCGCCGGGGTTTACAATGAGCAGTTCTTC
V gene: TRBV15; J gene: TRBJ1-2; clone size: -; D gene: -; CDR3 protein: CATSRAYYGYTF; CDR3 DNA: TGTGCCACCAGCAGAGCCTACTATGGCTACACCTTC
V gene: TRBV4-2; J gene: TRBJ2-7; clone size: once; D gene: TRBD2; CDR3 protein: CASSQWGLAGQYEQYF; CDR3 DNA: TGTGCCAGCAGCCAATGGGGACTAGCGGGTCAATACGAGCAGTACTTC